The 18 T cell receptor beta chains reported below all come from one sample, sequenced in a study of tumor and adjacent non-tumor tissue in lung cancer. Three rounds of nested PCR, following a modified ARM-PCR protocol, produced the TCRbeta library. TCRdb recomputed calls from the multiplex PCR reads with MiXCR, one row per CDR3 protein. The top ten clones hold 10% to 15% of a sample with some 120,000 distinct CDR3 sequences, roughly 67% of them seen once. No cell sorting was done before RNA was extracted from the tissue. Sequenced sample: lung tumor tissue. The receptors were gathered from a man aged 25-45 years with non-small cell lung cancer.

A note on this clonotype: At one of its ends the junction is not consistent with the germline gene, which may arise from a read error. The chain links TRBV6-5 to TRBJ2-7; possible D gene TRBD1, 6 bases. CDR3 length equals 16 residues. Per the germline V gene, CDR1 is MNHEY and CDR2 is SVGAGI. The CDR3 bases are TGTGTCAGCAGTTACCCAGAATTAGGGGGATCTAAGGAGCAGTGCTTC. It codes for CVSSYPELGGSKEQCF.

Note on this clonotype: Because the CDR3 is missing its conserved closing phenylalanine or tryptophan, this is likely a read error. V gene TRBV6-6 combines with J gene TRBJ2-2; possible D gene TRBD2, 6 bases. Germline assignment: CDR1 MNHNY and CDR2 SVGAGI (reference sequence). V lost 2 bases, J lost 2 bases, and 12 bases lay in between. The CDR3 loop spans 16 amino acids. DNA of the CDR3: TGTGCCAGCAGTTACGACGTAGCGGAAAACACCGGGGAGCTGTTTGTT. Translating it yields CASSYDVAENTGELFV.

This clonotype was detected ten times or more. V and J are TRBV6-2 or TRBV6-3 and TRBJ2-6; 12 bases match TRBD2. This CDR3 has 18 amino acids. Germline CDR1 is MNHEY and CDR2 is SVGEGT. Losses at the gene ends were 6 bases for V and 0 bases for J; bases not matched to a gene: 6. The CDR3 here is CASSPLTSGSSGANVLTF. The CDR3 coding sequence is TGTGCCAGCAGCCCCCTGACTAGCGGGAGCTCTGGGGCCAACGTCCTGACTTTC.

As DNA, the CDR3 is TGTGCCAGCGCTAAACAGGGGGCTGGAAACACCATATATTTT. This sequence encodes CASAKQGAGNTIYF. The rearrangement uses TRBV6-5 and TRBJ1-3; TRBD1 aligns across 8 bases. Germline values: CDR1 MNHEY, CDR2 SVGAGI. V was pared by 8 bases and J by 2 bases, with 5 bases of the junction left unmatched. CDR3 length: 14 residues.

Comments on this clonotype: A much larger clone sits a single nucleotide away, making a read error possible. The rearrangement links TRBV4-1 to TRBJ2-3, with 9 nucleotides matching TRBD2. Germline V gene lookup returns CDR1 MGHRA and CDR2 YSYEKL. The CDR3 is made up of 16 amino acids. In nucleotides, the CDR3 is TGCGCCAACAGCCGAAGGCCGGCTAGCGGGGAGGATACGCAGTATTTT. Translated: CANSRRPASGEDTQYF.

This clonotype was seen repeatedly, ten times or more. The rearrangement links TRBV20-1 to TRBJ2-1; a weak D match, TRBD2 (7 bases). The length of the CDR3 is 14 residues. Between the trimmed V and J ends, which lost 5 bases and 4 bases, there was a span of 15 bases. Germline lookup yields CDR1 DFQATT and CDR2 SNEGSKA (reference sequence). In nucleotides, the CDR3 is TGCAGTGCTTTCGGACTAGGGGGATACAATGAGCAGTTCTTC. Its translation: CSAFGLGGYNEQFF.

This clonotype was observed at least ten times. CDR3 sequence: CSATRGRGRNSPLHF. The CDR3 nucleotides read TGCAGTGCTACCCGGGGAAGGGGACGGAATTCACCCCTCCACTTT. This chain links TRBV20-1 with TRBJ1-6, with D perhaps matching TRBD1 (5 bases). The CDR3 is 15 residues long. The germline V gene has CDR1 DFQATT and CDR2 SNEGSKA (reference sequence). Trimming shortened V by 4 bases and J by 7 bases, and 17 bases separated the two germline ends.

In its sample, this clonotype was seen many times. This sequence joins TRBV6-6 and TRBJ1-4; TRBD1 matches at 7 bases. There are 15 residues in the CDR3. Germline CDR1 and CDR2: MNHNY and SVGAGI (reference sequence). V lost 2 bases to trimming and J lost 5 bases; unmatched junction nucleotides: 5. CDR3 nucleotide sequence: TGTGCCAGCAGTTACCCCGGGACAGTCAATGAAAAACTGTTTTTT. This codes for CASSYPGTVNEKLFF.

Of note for this clonotype: The junction shows a germline mismatch at one end, possibly a read error. V and J are TRBV11-1 and TRBJ2-1; D not certain. The CDR3 totals 14 residues. The germline gives CDR1 SGHAT, CDR2 FQDESV (reference sequence). The chain's CDR3 is CASSLGQETDEQFF. DNA for the CDR3: TGCGCCAGCAGCTTAGGGCAGGAGACGGATGAGCAGTTCTTC. Variable domain in full (rest from reference TRBV11-1 and TRBJ2-1): EAEVAQSPRYKITEKSQAVAFWCDPISGHATLYWYRQILGQGPELLVQFQDESVVDDSQLPKDRFSAERLKGVDSTLKIQPAELGDSAMYLCASSLGQETDEQFFGPGTRLTVL.

This chain joins TRBV29-1 and TRBJ1-2, with D unclear. This CDR3 has 13 residues. Trimming cost V 8 bases and J 6 bases, with 19 bases left between them. Germline V gene data show CDR1 as SQVTM and CDR2 as ANQGSEA. The CDR3 is CSSSYSRVDGYTF. In DNA form, the CDR3 reads TGCAGCAGTTCGTACAGTCGGGTGGATGGCTACACCTTC.

V gene TRBV29-1 combines with J gene TRBJ1-1, with unresolved D. CDR1 and CDR2 (germline): SQVTM, ANQGSEA. Trimming took off 6 bases at V and 0 bases at J, with 11 bases between the two ends. This CDR3 is 13 amino acids long. The CDR3 DNA is TGCAGCGTATGGAACACCTTGAACACTGAAGCTTTCTTT. Translation: CSVWNTLNTEAFF.

This chain connects TRBV19 to TRBJ2-5; D might be TRBD1 or TRBD2, each matching 5 bases. This CDR3 region has 13 residues. Germline assignment: CDR1 LNHDA and CDR2 SQIVND (reference sequence). V lost 6 bases and J lost 9, with 17 bases in between. CDR3 DNA sequence: TGTGCCAGTAGGAGTAGGGGCCTGGGGGCCCAGTACTTC. It specifies CASRSRGLGAQYF.

Notes on this clonotype: The conserved closing phenylalanine or tryptophan is absent in this CDR3, likely reflecting a read error. This rearrangement joins TRBV11-2 to TRBJ2-1, with D tentatively TRBD1 or TRBD2 (5 bases each). CDR3 size: 17 residues. The germline CDR1 and CDR2 sequences are SGHAT and FQNNGV. CDR3 DNA: TGCGCCAGCAGCTTATTACCGGGCTGGGGGTCCTACAATGAGCAGTTCGTC. Protein: CASSLLPGWGSYNEQFV.

This clonotype turned up a few times. The junction and the germline gene differ at one end; a read error may be behind it. The chain is built from TRBV6-2 or TRBV6-3 and TRBJ2-7, with 11 bases identical to TRBD1. Germline V gene data show CDR1 as MNHEY and CDR2 as SVGEGT. The length of the CDR3 is 13 residues. CDR3 amino acids: CTSSYGTGGEQYF. For the CDR3, the DNA is TGTACCAGCAGTTACGGGACAGGGGGCGAGCAGTACTTC.

The chain has TRBV12-3 or TRBV12-4 and TRBJ1-3; possible D gene TRBD1, 5 bases. CDR3 length equals 15 residues. The V gene lost 6 bases and the J gene lost 6 bases, with 18 bases spanning the gap. Written as DNA, the CDR3 is TGTGCCAGCAGGCTCCGACAGATCTCTCTAAACACCATATATTTT. Translating it yields CASRLRQISLNTIYF.

This clonotype was seen only a few times. A junction boundary mismatches the germline segment, possibly from a read error. The chain employs TRBV20-1 and TRBJ1-1, with D perhaps matching TRBD1 (6 bases). There are 13 residues in the CDR3. From germline, CDR1 is DFQATT and CDR2 SNEGSKA (reference sequence). CDR3: CGAREQGYTEAFF. The CDR3 DNA follows: TGCGGTGCTAGGGAACAGGGCTACACTGAAGCTTTCTTT.

This clonotype was seen just once. The CDR3 does not end in the conserved phenylalanine or tryptophan, so this is likely a read error. This chain's CDR3 is CVSSPGTGEQFI. The CDR3 DNA sequence: TGTGTCAGCAGCCCCGGGACTGGTGAGCAGTTCATC. The chain has TRBV11-2 and TRBJ2-1, with D possibly matching TRBD2 (6 bases). The germline gives CDR1 SGHAT, CDR2 FQNNGV. The length of the CDR3 is 12 residues.

This clonotype has a single count. This sequence may be a read error, since a much larger clone differs from it by one base. The chain combines TRBV12-3 or TRBV12-4 with TRBJ2-5; no definite D call. This CDR3 has 13 amino acids. The CDR3: CASSPTVQEAQYF. The CDR3 DNA sequence: TGTGCCAGCAGCCCCACAGTTCAAGAGGCCCAGTACTTC.